This entry concerns a single T cell receptor (beta chain). These data are taken from a study of shared clonotypes between healthy human individuals. Splitting the CD4+ cells yielded a CD45RA+ naive subset and a CD45RA-negative memory subset. Assay used: immunoSEQ multiplex PCR; TCRdb lists only in-frame clones, some missing. The table lists hundreds of thousands of clones, about two thirds of them singletons. V gave up 4 bases and J gave up 0 bases, with 24 bases separating them. The germline V gene has CDR1 MGHRA and CDR2 YSYEKL. The CDR3 spans 19 residues. V is TRBV4-1 and J is TRBJ1-2; D possibly corresponds to TRBD1 (5 bases). This clonotype was obtained from a woman under 40 in good health. Sequences were obtained from memory CD4+ T cells sorted from blood. Subset given: CD45RA-negative fraction. The CDR3 DNA reads as TGCGCCAGCAGCCTACACGACCTTCAGGGTCGCAGAACTAACTATGGCTACACCTTC. Translating it yields CASSLHDLQGRRTNYGYTF.